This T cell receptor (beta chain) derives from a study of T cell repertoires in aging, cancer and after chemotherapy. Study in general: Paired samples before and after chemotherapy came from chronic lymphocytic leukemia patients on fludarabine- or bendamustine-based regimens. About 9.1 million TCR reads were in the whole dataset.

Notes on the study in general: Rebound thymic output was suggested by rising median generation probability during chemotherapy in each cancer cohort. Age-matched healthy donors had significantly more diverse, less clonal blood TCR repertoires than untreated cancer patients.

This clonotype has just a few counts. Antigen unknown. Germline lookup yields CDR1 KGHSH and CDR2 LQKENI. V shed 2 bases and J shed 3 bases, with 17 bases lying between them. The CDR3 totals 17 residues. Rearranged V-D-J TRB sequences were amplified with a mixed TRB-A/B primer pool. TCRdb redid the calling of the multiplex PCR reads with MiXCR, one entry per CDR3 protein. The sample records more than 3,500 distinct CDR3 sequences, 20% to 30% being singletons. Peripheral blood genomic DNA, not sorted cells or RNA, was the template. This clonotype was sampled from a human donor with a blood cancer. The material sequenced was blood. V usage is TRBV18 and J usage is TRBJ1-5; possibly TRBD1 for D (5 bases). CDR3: CASSPVAGRHHNQPQHF. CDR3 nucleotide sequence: TGTGCCAGCTCACCAGTAGCGGGACGGCACCACAATCAGCCCCAGCATTTT.